This T cell receptor beta chain derives from a study of blood T cell repertoires in COVID-19. The overall study: Researchers got acute and convalescent COVID-19 samples from the United States, Italy and Spain.

The germline V gene encodes CDR1 SGHTA and CDR2 FQGTGA. CDR3 size: 13 residues. Trimming pared 4 bases from V and 3 bases from J, leaving 8 bases between. Individuals drawn from around 25 US areas were about 18 to 95 years old. Cohort allocation depended upon clinical history that participants reported. The recovered donors of Cohort 3 showed two negative PCRs, clearance, or symptom resolution. Libraries were prepared by immunoSEQ multiplex PCR; TCRdb keeps only in-frame clonotypes and omits some of them. The sample includes 190,000 or so clones, around 86% seen only once; the top ten take over 7.5%. Sequenced input: PBMCs or T cells enriched from blood (not recorded which). This chain links TRBV7-3 with TRBJ2-3; D may be TRBD1 (6 bases). This sequence originates from a woman aged 25 to 39 who had recovered from COVID-19. The CDR3 DNA reads as TGTGCCAGCAGCTCCCAGGGGACAGATACGCAGTATTTT. It specifies CASSSQGTDTQYF.